The entry below describes one T cell receptor beta chain. Sequencing used immunoSEQ multiplex PCR; TCRdb keeps in-frame clones, though not all of them. The sample includes 170,000 or so clones, approximately 87% of them seen just once. The source of the sample is a study of blood T cell repertoires in COVID-19. Across the study: From T cells, B-cell-depleted T cells, or PBMCs came the material, which was cDNA or gDNA.

This CDR3 has 13 residues. Germline lookup yields CDR1 LNHNV and CDR2 YYDKDF (reference sequence). V gave up 0 bases and J gave up 4 bases, with 5 bases separating them. The chain links TRBV15 to TRBJ2-3; D is undetermined. This TCR derives from a woman aged 70-85 years with COVID-19, enrolled during active disease. Material: peripheral blood. The CDR3 bases are TGTGCCACCAGCAGAGATCGGGCAGATACGCAGTATTTT. Residues: CATSRDRADTQYF.